A single sample gave rise to the 7 T cell receptor beta chains below, sequenced in a study of blood T cell repertoires in COVID-19. The repertoire was sequenced with immunoSEQ multiplex PCR; TCRdb's copy has only in-frame clones and lacks some. The profile shows 150,000 to 250,000 clones, approximately 83% of them singletons. The sequenced sample consisted of PBMCs or T cells enriched from blood (not recorded which). The receptors originated from a man in his forties who had recovered from COVID-19.

The chain is built from TRBV6-5 and TRBJ1-1, with D perhaps matching TRBD1 (5 bases). The CDR3 totals 15 residues. V lost 4 bases, J lost 6 bases, and 18 bases lay in between. Germline lookup yields CDR1 MNHEY and CDR2 SVGAGI. DNA for the CDR3: TGTGCCAGCAGTTCGGCGCTTTCAGGGTACTCTGAAGCTTTCTTT. This gives the protein CASSSALSGYSEAFF.

This clone was found once. The J gene is TRBJ1-2, the V gene TRBV29-1; no clear D gene. V dropped 3 bases and J dropped 4 bases, with 12 bases sitting between them. The CDR3 contains 13 residues. CDR1 SQVTM and CDR2 ANQGSEA come from the germline V gene. CDR3 residues: CSVEAGGGYGYTF. In DNA, the CDR3 is TGCAGCGTTGAGGCCGGCGGCGGCTATGGCTACACCTTC.

This sequence joins TRBV28 and TRBJ2-1; possibly TRBD2 for D (6 bases). V gave up 4 bases and J gave up 7 bases, with 14 bases separating them. The CDR3 covers 14 residues. The germline V gene has CDR1 MDHEN and CDR2 SYDVKM. In nucleotides, the CDR3 is TGTGCCAGCAGTTCCCGACTAGTGAGGAATGAGCAGTTCTTC. The encoded protein is CASSSRLVRNEQFF.

The chain uses TRBV14 and TRBJ1-2, with 9 bases fitting TRBD1. Losses at the gene ends were 5 bases for V and 2 bases for J; bases not matched to a gene: 12. The CDR3 consists of 17 residues. Germline V gene lookup returns CDR1 SGHDN and CDR2 FVKESK. The CDR3 loop reads CASSSGTGLYGNYGYTF. Written as DNA, the CDR3 is TGTGCCAGCAGCTCCGGGACAGGGTTGTATGGGAACTATGGCTACACCTTC.

The chain uses TRBV12-3 or TRBV12-4 and TRBJ1-1; TRBD1 aligns across 7 bases. J gave up 9 bases and V 6 bases, and 10 bases lay outside the gene matches. The CDR3 runs to 13 residues. Here the CDR3 reads CASSHGQAVKAFF. Written as DNA, the CDR3 is TGTGCCAGCAGCCACGGACAGGCTGTAAAAGCTTTCTTT.

The chain carries TRBV4-2 and TRBJ2-5; 12 bases line up with TRBD2. Germline V gene sequence: CDR1 LGHNA, CDR2 YNFKEQ. With 2 bases clipped from V and 4 bases from J, the junction kept 14 bases outside the gene matches. CDR3 length: 19 residues. The CDR3 sequence is CASSQLLASGGARRETQYF. In DNA, the CDR3 is TGTGCCAGCAGCCAACTCCTTGCTAGCGGGGGGGCCCGCCGAGAGACCCAGTACTTC.

The chain has TRBV27 and TRBJ1-5; no clear D gene. V lost 6 bases and J 2 bases, leaving 14 bases between the germline ends. Germline CDR1 is MNHEY and CDR2 is SMNVEV (reference sequence). The CDR3 contains 15 residues. The DNA for the CDR3 is TGTGCCAGCAGCCCGGGAGAGGGAGGCAATCAGCCCCAGCATTTT. Amino acid sequence: CASSPGEGGNQPQHF.